Following are 11 T cell receptor beta chains from one sample sequenced in a study of long-term antiretroviral therapy in people with HIV. The libraries were made with immunoSEQ v3.0 at survey level. Profiled with immunoSEQ multiplex PCR; TCRdb holds only in-frame clones, not every one. Seen here are 20,000 to 25,000 clones, roughly 80% observed once, and the top ten hold 10% to 12%. The source material was unsorted PBMCs, sampled 1.1 years before starting antiretroviral therapy. These receptor sequences come from a woman aged 40 to 50 with HIV.

This clone is large (0.1 to 1%) within its sample. The J gene is TRBJ2-5, the V gene TRBV5-1; 7 bases match TRBD1. V gave up 2 bases and J gave up 2 bases; unmatched junction bases: 6. Germline V lookup: CDR1 SGHRS, CDR2 YFSETQ. The CDR3 runs 15 residues. The CDR3 coding sequence is TGCGCCAGCAGCTTAGACAGGGTCGGGCAAGAGACCCAGTACTTC. As protein: CASSLDRVGQETQYF.

The genes are TRBV4-1 and TRBJ2-7; TRBD1 aligns across 7 bases. Per the germline V gene, CDR1 is MGHRA and CDR2 is YSYEKL. The CDR3 sequence is 15 residues long. J lost 0 bases, V lost 5 bases, and 7 bases had no gene match. CDR3 loop: CASSEGARSSYEQYF. The DNA of the CDR3 is TGCGCCAGCAGCGAGGGGGCCCGAAGCTCCTACGAGCAGTACTTC.

The rearrangement joins TRBV9 to TRBJ2-1; the match to TRBD2 covers 9 bases. Unmatched junction bases numbered 4, after V lost 2 bases and J lost 7 bases. The germline CDR1 and CDR2 sequences are SGDLS and YYNGEE. The CDR3 totals 14 residues. This CDR3 reads CASSVGSGGNEQFF. Here the CDR3 DNA reads TGTGCCAGCAGCGTGGGGAGCGGGGGGAATGAGCAGTTCTTC.

The chain is built from TRBV5-6 and TRBJ1-2; no firm D call. CDR1 SGHDT and CDR2 YYEEEE come from the germline V gene. V gave up 4 bases and J gave up 0 bases, with 10 bases separating them. The CDR3 sequence is 14 residues long. The CDR3 DNA is TGTGCCAGCAGCCCCGCCCTGACTAACTATGGCTACACCTTC. It is translated as CASSPALTNYGYTF.

This clone was counted between two and nine times. V usage is TRBV30 and J usage is TRBJ2-7; D possibly corresponds to TRBD1 (5 bases). CDR1 and CDR2 (germline): GTSNPN, SVGIG (reference sequence). Trimming cost V 4 bases and J 7 bases, with 20 bases left between them. CDR3 length: 14 residues. CDR3 sequence reads: CAWTRSPGSWEQYF. For the CDR3, the DNA is TGTGCCTGGACGAGGAGCCCAGGGTCCTGGGAGCAGTACTTC.

This clone was recorded once. The chain links TRBV6-5 to TRBJ2-1, with D perhaps matching TRBD2 (5 bases). Trimming cost V 4 bases and J 6 bases, with 10 bases left between them. Germline-derived CDR1 and CDR2 are MNHEY and SVGAGI. The CDR3 has 13 residues. CDR3 sequence: CASSWGRGNEQFF. In DNA, the CDR3 is TGTGCCAGCAGTTGGGGTCGGGGCAATGAGCAGTTCTTC.

The chain uses TRBV19 and TRBJ2-7, with 7 positions matching TRBD1. This CDR3 comprises 15 residues. Unmatched junction bases numbered 4, after V lost 0 bases and J lost 2 bases. Germline loops: CDR1 LNHDA, CDR2 SQIVND (reference sequence). CDR3 protein: CASSIDNQGAYEQYF. For the CDR3, the DNA is TGTGCCAGTAGTATAGATAACCAGGGGGCCTACGAGCAGTACTTC. Full variable domain (rest looked up from reference TRBV19 and TRBJ2-7): DGGITQSPKYLFRKEGQNVTLSCEQNLNHDAMYWYRQDPGQGLRLIYYSQIVNDFQKGDIAEGYSVSREKKESFPLTVTSAQKNPTAFYLCASSIDNQGAYEQYFGPGTRLTVT.

This chain uses TRBV29-1 with TRBJ1-3; D remains unclear. The CDR3 consists of 14 residues. Per germline, CDR1 SQVTM and CDR2 ANQGSEA. Deletions cut 4 bases from V and 0 bases from J, with 10 bases between. The DNA of the CDR3 is TGCAGCGTTGTGGTACAGAACTCTGGAAACACCATATATTTT. This gives the protein CSVVVQNSGNTIYF.

V is TRBV25-1 and J is TRBJ1-2; D unclear. The CDR3 loop spans 13 amino acids. V was clipped by 0 bases and J by 6 bases, with 8 bases between them. The germline V gene has CDR1 MGHDK and CDR2 SYGVNS. For the CDR3, the DNA is TGTGCCAGCAGTGAATACGTGCAGGATGGCTACACCTTC. Its protein is CASSEYVQDGYTF.

V is TRBV6-4 and J is TRBJ2-6; no clear D gene. The CDR3 runs to 14 residues. The V end was cut by 4 bases, the J end by 0 bases, with 4 bases between. Germline loops: CDR1 MRHNA, CDR2 SNTAGT. CDR3 residues: CASSVVSGANVLTF. The CDR3 nucleotides read TGTGCCAGCAGTGTTGTCTCTGGGGCCAACGTCCTGACTTTC.

The rearrangement links TRBV10-3 to TRBJ2-7; tentatively, D is TRBD1 or TRBD2 (5 bases each). The CDR3 is made up of 12 amino acids. Germline CDR1 and CDR2: ENHRY and SYGVKD. With 10 bases removed from V and 5 bases from J, the gap between germline ends came to 15 bases. The CDR3 DNA reads TGTGCCACGGGACCGGGGTCCCACGAGCAGTACTTC. It specifies CATGPGSHEQYF.